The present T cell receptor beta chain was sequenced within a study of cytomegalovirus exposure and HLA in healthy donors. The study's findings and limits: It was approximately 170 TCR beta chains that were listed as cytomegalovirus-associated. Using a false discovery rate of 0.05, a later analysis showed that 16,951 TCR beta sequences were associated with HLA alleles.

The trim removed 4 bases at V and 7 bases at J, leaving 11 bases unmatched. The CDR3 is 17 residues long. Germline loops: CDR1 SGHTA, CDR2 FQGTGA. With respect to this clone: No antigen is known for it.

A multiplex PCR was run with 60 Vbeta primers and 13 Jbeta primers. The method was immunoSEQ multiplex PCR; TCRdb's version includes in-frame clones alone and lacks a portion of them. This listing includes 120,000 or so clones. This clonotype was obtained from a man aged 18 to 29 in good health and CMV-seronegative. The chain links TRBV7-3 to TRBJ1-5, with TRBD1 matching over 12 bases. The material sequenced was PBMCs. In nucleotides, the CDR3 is TGTGCCAGCAGCTACAGACCGGGACAGGGGGCGCGACAGCCCCAGCATTTT. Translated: CASSYRPGQGARQPQHF.